These 15 T cell receptor beta chains came from one sample sequenced in a study of T cell changes during pregnancy in multiple sclerosis. The table came from immunoSEQ multiplex PCR; TCRdb's copy has only in-frame clones and leaves some out. The repertoire has approximately 52,000 clones, over 80% of them found once; the top ten carry roughly 0.25%. The sequenced sample was CD4+ T cells from peripheral blood mononuclear cells, obtained in the third trimester of pregnancy. Receptors were obtained from a female donor with multiple sclerosis, enrolled in a pregnancy study.

The chain couples TRBV7-8 to TRBJ2-3; maybe TRBD1 (7 bases). V was shortened by 5 bases and J by 4 bases, with 13 bases between the two germline ends. The CDR3 has 14 amino acids. The germline V gene encodes CDR1 SGHVS and CDR2 FQNEAQ. The CDR3 protein is CASSTPRGADTQYF. CDR3 sequence (DNA): TGTGCCAGCAGCACTCCCAGGGGGGCAGATACGCAGTATTTT.

The rearrangement links TRBV4-1 to TRBJ1-2; D possibly corresponds to TRBD1 (6 bases). Per germline, CDR1 MGHRA and CDR2 YSYEKL. V lost 1 base, J lost 8 bases, and 20 bases lay in between. CDR3 length: 16 amino acids. Written as DNA, the CDR3 is TGCGCCAGCAGCCAAGTTGGTTTACAGGGTACCGGCGGCTACACCTTC. As protein: CASSQVGLQGTGGYTF.

The chain links TRBV13 to TRBJ1-3; unclear D gene. The ends were cut back, 6 bases at V and 1 base at J, with 13 bases in the middle. The CDR3 consists of 15 residues. Looked up from germline, CDR1 is PRHDT and CDR2 is FYEKMQ (reference sequence). The CDR3 loop is CASSLGRASGNTIYF. The CDR3 DNA is TGTGCCAGCAGTTTGGGGAGAGCTTCTGGAAACACCATATATTTT.

The V and J genes are TRBV10-3 and TRBJ2-5, with 7 bases identical to TRBD1. Germline lookup yields CDR1 ENHRY and CDR2 SYGVKD. The CDR3 length is 16 residues. The V and J ends lost 3 bases and 5 bases, in that order; junction bases with no gene match: 12. The CDR3 reads CAISDPTGRGLETQYF. The CDR3 DNA reads TGTGCCATCAGTGACCCGACAGGGCGCGGGTTGGAGACCCAGTACTTC.

This rearrangement joins TRBV9 to TRBJ2-1; D is unclear. This CDR3 spans 15 amino acids. V lost 0 bases and J lost 6, with 13 bases in between. Germline lookup yields CDR1 SGDLS and CDR2 YYNGEE. The CDR3 protein is CASSVESFSSNEQFF. The CDR3 DNA is TGTGCCAGCAGCGTAGAAAGTTTCTCCAGCAATGAGCAGTTCTTC.

The chain links TRBV5-4 to TRBJ1-1, with TRBD1 identical over 7 bases. Per the germline V gene, CDR1 is SGHNT and CDR2 is YYREEE (reference sequence). This CDR3 contains 14 residues. The junction had 3 bases not matched to a gene; V was cut back by 4 bases and J by 0 bases. Here the CDR3 reads CASSPTGMNTEAFF. In DNA, the CDR3 is TGTGCCAGCAGCCCGACAGGGATGAACACTGAAGCTTTCTTT.

This sequence joins TRBV29-1 and TRBJ2-1; a possible D gene is TRBD1 (5 bases). Trimming removed 7 bases at V and 15 bases at J, with 25 bases between. This CDR3 is built from 13 residues. CDR1 and CDR2 from the germline V gene are SQVTM and ANQGSEA. The CDR3 protein is CSARTSSSAARFF. DNA for the CDR3: TGCAGCGCTCGGACATCAAGTTCGGCGGCCCGGTTCTTC.

The chain uses TRBV7-9 and TRBJ2-5, with 11 bases that match TRBD2. CDR3 length: 16 amino acids. Trimming removed 5 bases from V and 4 bases from J; junction bases left unmatched: 9. The germline CDR1 and CDR2 sequences are SEHNR and FQNEAQ (reference sequence). CDR3 sequence: CASSPPGLAAGETQYF. The CDR3 DNA sequence: TGTGCCAGCAGCCCACCGGGACTAGCGGCTGGAGAGACCCAGTACTTC.

The CDR3 nucleotides read TGTGCCAGCAGCTCTTATCGCGCCGGGGAGCTGTTTTTT. It codes for CASSSYRAGELFF. This rearrangement joins TRBV28 to TRBJ2-2; the D is unclear. Germline V gene data show CDR1 as MDHEN and CDR2 as SYDVKM. Trimming took off 6 bases at V and 6 bases at J, with 11 bases between the two ends. This CDR3 region has 13 residues.

The chain carries TRBV9 and TRBJ1-5, with TRBD1 identical over 10 bases. CDR3 length: 16 residues. J lost 5 bases, V lost 0 bases, and 5 bases had no gene match. Per the germline V gene, CDR1 is SGDLS and CDR2 is YYNGEE. This chain's CDR3 is CASSVGTGGGDQPQHF. In nucleotides, the CDR3 is TGTGCCAGCAGCGTAGGGACAGGGGGGGGTGATCAGCCCCAGCATTTT.

The chain joins TRBV30 to TRBJ2-1, with 10 bases matching TRBD2. The CDR3 contains 14 residues. CDR1 is GTSNPN, CDR2 SVGIG, per germline (reference sequence). J gave up 9 bases and V 7 bases, and 12 bases lay outside the gene matches. The CDR3 loop is CASRGLAGASEQFF. In DNA form, the CDR3 reads TGTGCCTCGAGGGGCCTAGCGGGAGCTAGTGAGCAGTTCTTC.

The rearrangement joins TRBV5-1 to TRBJ2-3, with TRBD1 identical over 9 bases. This CDR3 comprises 15 residues. The germline V gene has CDR1 SGHRS and CDR2 YFSETQ. Trimming cost V 2 bases and J 6 bases; bases outside gene matches: 7. CDR3: CASSLGQGRSDTQYF. The CDR3 nucleotides are TGCGCCAGCAGCTTAGGACAGGGGAGGTCGGATACGCAGTATTTT.

Only one count was recorded for this clone. The genes are TRBV30 and TRBJ1-1; the match to TRBD1 covers 7 bases. The length of the CDR3 is 14 residues. The V and J ends lost 4 bases and 5 bases, in that order; junction bases with no gene match: 10. Germline loops: CDR1 GTSNPN, CDR2 SVGIG (reference sequence). CDR3 sequence reads: CAWNNGQVGTEAFF. CDR3 sequence (DNA): TGTGCCTGGAACAACGGACAGGTGGGGACTGAAGCTTTCTTT.

This sequence joins TRBV7-3 and TRBJ2-6, with 11 positions matching TRBD2. Germline V gene data show CDR1 as SGHTA and CDR2 as FQGTGA. This CDR3 spans 17 amino acids. V lost 5 bases and J lost 2; bases outside the gene matches: 5. Written as DNA, the CDR3 is TGTGCCAGCAGCAGAGATAGCGGGGGGGCTGGGGCCAACGTCCTGACTTTC. Encoded protein: CASSRDSGGAGANVLTF.

The chain combines TRBV27 with TRBJ1-5; 10 bases align to TRBD1. The V segment lost 6 bases and the J segment 7 bases; nucleotides outside the gene matches: 3. From germline, CDR1 is MNHEY and CDR2 SMNVEV (reference sequence). The CDR3 loop spans 13 amino acids. The CDR3 region is CASRGTGEQPQHF. The CDR3 bases are TGTGCCAGCAGGGGGACAGGGGAACAGCCCCAGCATTTT.